These 10 T cell receptor beta chains were sequenced from one sample in a study of T cells after posttransplantation cyclophosphamide (dated by TCRdb to the mid-2010s). Library preparation employed the immunoSEQ multiplex PCR assay. TCRdb mirrors the immuneACCESS table, restricted to in-frame sequences. Some clones are absent from its copies; in checked studies, under half trace to an unresolved V gene, and the reason for the others is unknown. The sample records over 15,000 clones, approximately 87% of which are singletons. Roughly 9% of the sample lies in the top ten. The specimen was memory CD4+ T cells sorted from blood. The receptors shown here come from a man aged 25-40 years in good health and a related stem cell transplant donor.

This clone occurred a few times. J is TRBJ2-1 and V is TRBV11-1; 7 bases align to TRBD1. This CDR3 has 14 residues. The V and J ends lost 5 bases and 4 bases, in that order; junction bases with no gene match: 5. Per the germline V gene, CDR1 is SGHAT and CDR2 is FQDESV (reference sequence). CDR3 sequence: CASSETGRYNEQFF. The CDR3 DNA is TGTGCCAGCAGCGAGACAGGGAGATACAATGAGCAGTTCTTC. The full variable domain, in which reference TRBV11-1 and TRBJ2-1 provide the parts outside the CDR3, is EAEVAQSPRYKITEKSQAVAFWCDPISGHATLYWYRQILGQGPELLVQFQDESVVDDSQLPKDRFSAERLKGVDSTLKIQPAELGDSAMYLCASSETGRYNEQFFGPGTRLTVL.

The CDR3 DNA reads as TGTGCCAGCGGAGGGACAGGGGACAGCTCCTACGAGCAGTACTTC. Its protein product is CASGGTGDSSYEQYF. The V gene is TRBV5-5, the J gene TRBJ2-7; TRBD1 aligns across 10 bases. Germline CDR1 reads SGHKS; CDR2 reads YYEKEE (reference sequence). CDR3 length: 15 amino acids. V was clipped by 7 bases and J by 0 bases; unmatched bases: 7.

The chain joins TRBV7-2 to TRBJ2-1; TRBD2 matches at 12 bases. The germline gives CDR1 SGHTA, CDR2 FQGNSA. V shed 7 bases, J shed 4 bases, and the junction held 11 bases outside the gene matches. The CDR3 length is 17 residues. The CDR3 DNA follows: TGTGCCAGCACTCTAGCGGGGGGGCGAAGTCAGTACAATGAGCAGTTCTTC. Amino acid sequence: CASTLAGGRSQYNEQFF.

This clone was recorded a few times. The chain joins TRBV2 to TRBJ1-2; weak D call: TRBD1 (5 bases). V was pared by 6 bases and J by 4 bases, with 9 bases between. Germline loops: CDR1 SNHLY, CDR2 FYNNEI. The CDR3 contains 12 residues. The CDR3 DNA sequence: TGTGCCAGCAGGCCCGACAGCTATGGCTACACCTTC. Amino acids: CASRPDSYGYTF.

The gene calls are TRBV13 and TRBJ2-2; tentatively, D is TRBD2 (7 bases). Germline assignment: CDR1 PRHDT and CDR2 FYEKMQ (reference sequence). Trimming took 6 bases from V and 7 from J, leaving 18 bases between them. CDR3 size: 15 residues. The DNA for the CDR3 is TGTGCCAGCAGAGGGGGGGGTTTCTCCAGCGGGGAGCTGTTTTTT. Translation: CASRGGGFSSGELFF. Full variable domain (outside the CDR3, taken from reference TRBV13 and TRBJ2-2): AAGVIQSPRHLIKEKRETATLKCYPIPRHDTVYWYQQGPGQDPQFLISFYEKMQSDKGSIPDRFSAQQFSDYHSELNMSSLELGDSALYFCASRGGGFSSGELFFGEGSRLTVL.

This chain joins TRBV6-5 and TRBJ1-1; 7 bases align to TRBD1. After removal of 6 bases from V and 0 bases from J, the junction contained 7 bases not matched to a gene. The CDR3 runs 15 residues. Germline-derived CDR1 and CDR2 are MNHEY and SVGAGI. The CDR3 protein is CASRPSGTVNTEAFF. CDR3 in DNA: TGTGCCAGCAGGCCTTCGGGGACAGTGAACACTGAAGCTTTCTTT.

The chain uses TRBV6-5 and TRBJ1-6, with 11 bases identical to TRBD1. This CDR3 is 14 amino acids long. J gave up 11 bases and V 6 bases, and 6 bases lay outside the gene matches. Germline CDR1 and CDR2: MNHEY and SVGAGI. CDR3 residues: CASRRGQGDTPLHF. The CDR3 DNA is TGTGCCAGCAGACGGGGACAGGGGGATACACCCCTCCACTTT.

This clone has a handful of counts. This chain links TRBV23-1 with TRBJ2-5, with TRBD1 as a possible D gene (5 bases). TRBV23-1 is an ORF for which the function is uncertain. The CDR3 consists of 16 residues. V lost 4 bases, J lost 5 bases, and 20 bases lay in between. The CDR3 region has the DNA TGCGCCAGCAGTCTTCGGACACCGGCTGGGTGGGAGACCCAGTACTTC. This translates into CASSLRTPAGWETQYF.

The gene calls are TRBV6-1 and TRBJ1-5; no definite D call. Germline assignment: CDR1 MNHNS and CDR2 SASEGT. The CDR3 is 14 amino acids. V was cut by 4 bases and J by 3 bases, with 10 bases left in between. CDR3 in amino acids: CASSVAGSNQPQHF. CDR3 nucleotide sequence: TGTGCCAGCAGTGTGGCGGGGTCCAATCAGCCCCAGCATTTT.

The chain uses TRBV6-1 and TRBJ1-1, with TRBD1 identical over 8 bases. V was pared by 4 bases and J by 3 bases, with 4 bases of the junction left unmatched. CDR1 is MNHNS, CDR2 SASEGT, per germline. The CDR3 has 14 amino acids. The CDR3 DNA reads TGTGCCAGCAGTGGCAGGGGGCTGGACACTGAAGCTTTCTTT. This gives the protein CASSGRGLDTEAFF.